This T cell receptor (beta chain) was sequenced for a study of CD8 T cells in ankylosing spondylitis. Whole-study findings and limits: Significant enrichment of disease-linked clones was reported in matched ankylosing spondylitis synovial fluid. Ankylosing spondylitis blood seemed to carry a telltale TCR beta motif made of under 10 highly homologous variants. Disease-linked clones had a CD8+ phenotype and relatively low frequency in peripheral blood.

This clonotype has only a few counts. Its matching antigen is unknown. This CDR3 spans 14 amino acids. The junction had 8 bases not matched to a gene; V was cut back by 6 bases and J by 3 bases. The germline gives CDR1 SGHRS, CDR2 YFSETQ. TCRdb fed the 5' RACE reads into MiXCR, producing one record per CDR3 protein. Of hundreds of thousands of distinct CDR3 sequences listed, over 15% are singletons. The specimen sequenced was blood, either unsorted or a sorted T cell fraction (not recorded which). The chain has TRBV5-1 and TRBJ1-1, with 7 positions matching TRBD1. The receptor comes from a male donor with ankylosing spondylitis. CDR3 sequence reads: CASKAGTVDTEAFF. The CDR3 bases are TGCGCCAGCAAAGCCGGGACAGTGGACACTGAAGCTTTCTTT.